One and the same sample provided the 24 T cell receptor beta chains below, sequenced in a study of Ad26.COV2.S vaccination and SARS-CoV-2 variants. Treatment here: over 15 received Ad26.COV2.S at low or high dose, single or two shots; several received placebo; per-sample allocation not given. Day 63 after the first vaccine or placebo injection was the time point for sampling. Clones were sequenced by immunoSEQ multiplex PCR, and TCRdb holds only the in-frame ones, with some missing. The table has approximately 300,000 clones, approximately 80% seen once; the top ten hold 2.1%. The specimen comprised peripheral blood, sampled in a trial of Ad26.COV2.S vaccine versus placebo. These receptors all come from a person aged 18-60 years who received the Ad26.COV2.S COVID-19 vaccine or a placebo.

The chain carries TRBV5-8 and TRBJ1-2; 10 bases fit TRBD1. The J segment lost 8 bases and the V segment lost 0 bases, leaving 4 bases of the junction unmatched. The CDR3 consists of 14 residues. Germline CDR1 and CDR2: SGHTS and YDEGEE. The CDR3 region is CASSLEGTGEGYTF. The CDR3 nucleotides read TGTGCCAGCAGCTTGGAGGGGACAGGGGAAGGCTACACCTTC.

In this sample, this clone turned up once. The rearrangement uses TRBV19 and TRBJ2-6, with 12 positions matching TRBD1. The CDR3 spans 19 residues. The germline CDR1 and CDR2 sequences are LNHDA and SQIVND (reference sequence). Trimming removed 4 bases from V and 1 base from J; junction bases left unmatched: 8. This chain's CDR3 is CASSSSTGQGASGANVLTF. CDR3 in DNA: TGTGCCAGTAGTAGCTCCACGGGACAGGGGGCTTCTGGGGCCAACGTCCTGACTTTC.

The chain carries TRBV6-5 and TRBJ1-1; possible D gene TRBD1, 5 bases. V was clipped by 6 bases and J by 10 bases, with 18 bases between them. CDR3 length: 13 amino acids. CDR1 MNHEY and CDR2 SVGAGI come from the germline V gene. The CDR3 sequence is CASRATELERAFF. The CDR3 DNA reads as TGTGCCAGCAGAGCGACAGAGCTAGAGCGAGCTTTCTTT.

The rearrangement joins TRBV4-1 to TRBJ1-1, with 9 nucleotides matching TRBD1. The V segment lost 0 bases and the J segment 7 bases; nucleotides outside the gene matches: 9. The CDR3 loop spans 16 amino acids. The V gene's germline CDR1 is MGHRA and CDR2 YSYEKL. CDR3 sequence reads: CASSQEGTGITGEAFF. Here the CDR3 DNA reads TGCGCCAGCAGCCAAGAGGGGACAGGGATCACGGGTGAAGCTTTCTTT.

The J gene is TRBJ2-5, the V gene TRBV5-1, with 10 bases matching TRBD2. V was clipped by 1 base and J by 4 bases; unmatched bases: 7. CDR1 SGHRS and CDR2 YFSETQ come from the germline V gene. The CDR3 loop spans 16 amino acids. CDR3 DNA: TGCGCCAGCAGCTTGTCGCCTAGCGGGGGTTCAGAGACCCAGTACTTC. This translates into CASSLSPSGGSETQYF.

The chain couples TRBV3-1 (or the pseudogene TRBV3-2) to TRBJ2-5, with D perhaps matching TRBD2 (7 bases). The CDR3 loop spans 15 amino acids. CDR1 is LGHDT and CDR2 is YNNKEL in the germline V gene (reference sequence). Trimming shortened V by 2 bases and J by 5 bases, and 15 bases separated the two germline ends. The CDR3 bases are TGTGCCAGCAGCCAATTGGGGGGGGCTCTCGAGACCCAGTACTTC. Amino acid sequence: CASSQLGGALETQYF.

The chain couples TRBV5-1 to TRBJ1-5; the match to TRBD1 covers 7 bases. This CDR3 spans 17 amino acids. Trimming took 0 bases from V and 6 from J; bases not matched to a gene: 12. Germline CDR1 and CDR2: SGHRS and YFSETQ. The CDR3 coding sequence is TGCGCCAGCAGCTTGGGCGCCTTAACAGGGGCGGCTCAGCCCCAGCATTTT. It specifies CASSLGALTGAAQPQHF. Full variable domain (missing parts from reference TRBV5-1 and TRBJ1-5): KAGVTQTPRYLIKTRGQQVTLSCSPISGHRSVSWYQQTPGQGLQFLFEYFSETQRNKGNFPGRFSGRQFSNSRSEMNVSTLELGDSALYLCASSLGALTGAAQPQHFGDGTRLSIL.

There are a few counts of this clone. This sequence joins TRBV7-2 and TRBJ1-2; the D gene is possibly TRBD1 (5 bases). This CDR3 is built from 14 residues. V shed 3 bases and J shed 4 bases, with 12 bases lying between them. Germline V gene data show CDR1 as SGHTA and CDR2 as FQGNSA. For the CDR3, the DNA is TGTGCCAGCAGCTTCGGAATTGACAGCTATGGCTACACCTTC. This codes for CASSFGIDSYGYTF.

CDR3 sequence: CASSYSVDETQYF. CDR3 DNA sequence: TGTGCCAGCAGTTACTCGGTGGATGAGACCCAGTACTTC. The gene calls are TRBV6-5 and TRBJ2-5; the D is unclear. V was cut by 0 bases and J by 5 bases, with 7 bases left in between. The germline gives CDR1 MNHEY, CDR2 SVGAGI. The CDR3 covers 13 residues.

This rearrangement joins TRBV5-1 to TRBJ2-3, with TRBD2 identical over 10 bases. The CDR3 covers 17 residues. Germline loops: CDR1 SGHRS, CDR2 YFSETQ. V trimming: 4 bases; J trimming: 0 bases; junction bases outside the gene matches: 8. Written as DNA, the CDR3 is TGCGCCAGCAGCCTATTAGCGGGGGGACTTAGCACAGATACGCAGTATTTT. Protein sequence: CASSLLAGGLSTDTQYF.

The rearrangement joins TRBV5-1 to TRBJ1-2, with 9 bases matching TRBD1. V lost 6 bases and J lost 8; bases outside the gene matches: 11. This CDR3 has 14 residues. Looked up from germline, CDR1 is SGHRS and CDR2 is YFSETQ. This CDR3 reads CASKGTGNIGGYTF. The CDR3 region has the DNA TGCGCCAGCAAAGGGACAGGGAATATCGGGGGCTACACCTTC.

This clone was found a few times. The CDR3 DNA reads TGCGCCAGCAGCCCCCTTCCGGACAGAGTCTATGGCTACACCTTC. Translating gives CASSPLPDRVYGYTF. The genes are TRBV4-1 and TRBJ1-2; perhaps TRBD1 as D (6 bases). The CDR3 totals 15 residues. Germline V gene lookup returns CDR1 MGHRA and CDR2 YSYEKL. The V and J ends lost 4 bases and 4 bases respectively, with 16 bases between them.

The V call is TRBV11-2, the J call TRBJ2-2; TRBD2 agrees at 11 bases. The J segment lost 3 bases and the V segment lost 4 bases, leaving 1 base of the junction unmatched. Germline loops: CDR1 SGHAT, CDR2 FQNNGV. The CDR3 covers 15 residues. The CDR3 nucleotides are TGTGCCAGCAGCTCGGGACTAGCGGACACCGGGGAGCTGTTTTTT. It translates to CASSSGLADTGELFF. The full variable domain, its missing parts supplied by reference TRBV11-2 and TRBJ2-2, is EAGVAQSPRYKIIEKRQSVAFWCNPISGHATLYWYQQILGQGPKLLIQFQNNGVVDDSQLPKDRFSAERLKGVDSTLKIQPAKLEDSAVYLCASSSGLADTGELFFGEGSRLTVL.

The chain links TRBV12-3 or TRBV12-4 to TRBJ1-2; D remains unclear. The ends were cut back, 3 bases at V and 1 base at J, with 6 bases in the middle. CDR3 length: 13 residues. The CDR3 DNA is TGTGCCAGCAGTTTGACAAGTAACTATGGCTACACCTTC. It codes for CASSLTSNYGYTF.

This chain connects TRBV4-1 to TRBJ2-3; the D call may be TRBD1 or TRBD2 (5 bases each). The CDR3 covers 16 residues. V shed 0 bases and J shed 1 base, with 11 bases lying between them. Germline lookup yields CDR1 MGHRA and CDR2 YSYEKL. In DNA, the CDR3 is TGCGCCAGCAGCCAAGATCTACTGGGGGGCACAGATACGCAGTATTTT. It codes for CASSQDLLGGTDTQYF.

The rearrangement uses TRBV7-3 and TRBJ2-3, with D possibly TRBD1 on 6 matching bases. Germline loops: CDR1 SGHTA, CDR2 FQGTGA. V lost 5 bases to trimming and J lost 2 bases, with 11 bases between them. The CDR3 sequence is 14 residues long. CDR3 nucleotides: TGTGCCAGCAGCCCGGACAGATACACAGATACGCAGTATTTT. Its translation is CASSPDRYTDTQYF.

In this sample, this clone turned up a few times. The chain is built from TRBV28 and TRBJ2-3, with D possibly called TRBD1 or TRBD2 (6 bases each). CDR1 is MDHEN and CDR2 is SYDVKM in the germline V gene. V shed 2 bases and J shed 3 bases, with 9 bases lying between them. The CDR3 consists of 14 residues. CDR3 residues: CASSLGGRTDTQYF. DNA for the CDR3: TGTGCCAGCAGTTTAGGGGGGCGTACAGATACGCAGTATTTT.

The chain carries TRBV7-2 and TRBJ1-5; D gene ambiguous. The CDR3 covers 15 residues. Looked up from germline, CDR1 is SGHTA and CDR2 is FQGNSA. V lost 1 base to trimming and J lost 1 base, with 8 bases between them. This CDR3 is CASSLESDSNQPQHF. As DNA, the CDR3 is TGTGCCAGCAGCTTAGAGAGTGACAGCAATCAGCCCCAGCATTTT.

The gene calls are TRBV7-2 and TRBJ1-1; TRBD1 matches 9 bases. The junction had 9 bases not matched to a gene; V was cut back by 4 bases and J by 3 bases. Germline loops: CDR1 SGHTA, CDR2 FQGNSA. The CDR3 loop spans 16 amino acids. For the CDR3, the DNA is TGTGCCAGCAGCTCGTACCCCGGGACAGGGTACACTGAAGCTTTCTTT. It is translated as CASSSYPGTGYTEAFF.

The chain links TRBV5-1 to TRBJ2-5; 9 bases fit TRBD2. Per germline, CDR1 SGHRS and CDR2 YFSETQ. The CDR3 runs to 17 residues. Germline trimming cut 0 bases from V and 2 bases from J; bases unmatched to any gene: 8. CDR3 in amino acids: CASSLVVQRGAQETQYF. The CDR3 coding sequence is TGCGCCAGCAGCTTGGTAGTCCAGCGGGGGGCTCAAGAGACCCAGTACTTC.

The CDR3 sequence is CASSFFVAGGELFF. The CDR3 DNA sequence: TGTGCCAGCAGCTTTTTTGTGGCGGGCGGGGAGCTGTTTTTT. This chain links TRBV7-9 with TRBJ2-2, with D possibly matching TRBD2 (5 bases). V dropped 3 bases and J dropped 7 bases, with 12 bases sitting between them. CDR1 SEHNR and CDR2 FQNEAQ come from the germline V gene (reference sequence). The CDR3 length is 14 residues.

The CDR3 is CASSLDTGGLGEKLFF. CDR3 coding DNA: TGCGCCAGCAGCCTAGATACAGGGGGGCTGGGAGAAAAACTGTTTTTT. J is TRBJ1-4 and V is TRBV4-1; 8 bases are a match to TRBD1. Germline V gene data show CDR1 as MGHRA and CDR2 as YSYEKL. Losses at the gene ends were 4 bases for V and 8 bases for J; bases not matched to a gene: 12. The CDR3 covers 16 residues.

This clone was seen once. The chain employs TRBV4-1 and TRBJ2-4; no reliable D call. Trimming pared 2 bases from V and 0 bases from J, leaving 14 bases between. This CDR3 is built from 17 residues. Germline CDR1 reads MGHRA; CDR2 reads YSYEKL. CDR3 sequence (DNA): TGCGCCAGCAGCCAATGGGCCGTGACCTCAGCCAAAAACATTCAGTACTTC. Translation gives CASSQWAVTSAKNIQYF.

CDR3 nucleotides: TGTGCCAGCAGCTTATCGCCTAGCGGGGGTAGCGAGCAGTACTTC. Its protein is CASSLSPSGGSEQYF. V gene TRBV7-3 combines with J gene TRBJ2-7, with 10 bases that match TRBD2. In germline, CDR1 is SGHTA, CDR2 FQGTGA. J gave up 6 bases and V 2 bases, and 7 bases lay outside the gene matches. The CDR3 runs 15 residues.